This entry lists 5 T cell receptor beta chains sequenced from one sample in a study of blood T cell repertoires in COVID-19. The table came from immunoSEQ multiplex PCR; TCRdb's copy has only in-frame clones and leaves some out. Counted here are 130,000 to 150,000 clones, roughly 84% occurring once; the ten biggest clones make up 5.5% to 7.5%. The sample comprised PBMCs or T cells enriched from blood (not recorded which). These receptors came from a woman between 50 and 59 years old who had been exposed to COVID-19.

This chain links TRBV7-9 with TRBJ1-1; no firm D call. Germline V gene data show CDR1 as SEHNR and CDR2 as FQNEAQ (reference sequence). CDR3 length: 12 residues. Trimming left V 1 base short and J 8 bases short, with 8 bases between. The CDR3 DNA reads TGTGCCAGCAGCTTAGGGACTCCGGAAGCTTTCTTT. Residues: CASSLGTPEAFF.

The J gene is TRBJ1-1, the V gene TRBV4-3; 7 bases fit TRBD1. Losses at the gene ends were 4 bases for V and 0 bases for J; bases not matched to a gene: 2. This CDR3 is built from 14 residues. Per germline, CDR1 LGHNA and CDR2 YSLEER. CDR3 sequence reads: CASSRGQVNTEAFF. CDR3 sequence (DNA): TGCGCCAGCAGCCGAGGACAGGTGAACACTGAAGCTTTCTTT.

The V call is TRBV4-2, the J call TRBJ2-7; D remains unclear. Between the trimmed V and J ends, which lost 1 base and 6 bases, there was a span of 13 bases. The CDR3 totals 14 residues. Germline V gene lookup returns CDR1 LGHNA and CDR2 YNFKEQ. The CDR3 sequence is CASSQGGSAPEQYF. The CDR3 nucleotides read TGTGCCAGCAGCCAAGGCGGATCAGCCCCCGAGCAGTACTTC.

J is TRBJ2-1 and V is TRBV9, with 10 bases matching TRBD2. Germline V lookup: CDR1 SGDLS, CDR2 YYNGEE. J lost 6 bases, V lost 3 bases, and 6 bases had no gene match. The CDR3 has 15 amino acids. In nucleotides, the CDR3 is TGTGCCAGCAGCGCACTAGCGGGACGTGGCAATGAGCAGTTCTTC. Amino acid sequence: CASSALAGRGNEQFF.

V and J are TRBV19 and TRBJ1-4; D ambiguous. The germline gives CDR1 LNHDA, CDR2 SQIVND (reference sequence). V lost 4 bases, J lost 3 bases, and 15 bases lay in between. The CDR3 length is 16 residues. CDR3 DNA: TGTGCCAGTAGTACGTGGAGGGAAAGGGCTAATGAAAAACTGTTTTTT. Encoded protein: CASSTWRERANEKLFF. Supplemented by reference TRBV19 and TRBJ1-4, the full variable domain reads DGGITQSPKYLFRKEGQNVTLSCEQNLNHDAMYWYRQDPGQGLRLIYYSQIVNDFQKGDIAEGYSVSREKKESFPLTVTSAQKNPTAFYLCASSTWRERANEKLFFGSGTQLSVL.